The sequence of this T cell receptor beta chain was determined in a study of human T cells and chemical hapten exposure. Study summary: Diphenylcyclopropenone, dosed weekly to the scalp, was given to patients throughout the roughly 25-week study. Application of 0.01% DPC to the upper back was done by patch test, with a reading at 6 days.

Study-wide results and limits: Expanded TCR counts at PT1 went up together with patch test score, a positive correlation.

MiXCR, run by TCRdb on the RACE reads, gives a single entry per CDR3 protein. The sample records around 110,000 distinct CDR3 sequences, approximately 12% being singletons. Time point indicated: pre-sensitization, week 0. Treatment here: therapeutic diphenylcyclopropenone sensitization with weekly scalp DPC. From whole blood left unfractionated, total RNA was extracted. This clonotype was seen many times. What it binds is not known. The CDR3 is 17 amino acids. Germline lookup yields CDR1 MNHEY and CDR2 SVGEGT. Trimming removed 5 bases from V and 0 bases from J, with 14 bases in between. The chain combines TRBV6-2 or TRBV6-3 with TRBJ1-6, with D unresolved. This specimen consisted of whole blood, obtained in connection with sensitization to the hapten diphenylcyclopropenone (DPC). The receptor's source is a woman aged 45-65 years with alopecia areata. Some clones in this sample may be carry-over from other donors' samples. CDR3 sequence reads: CASSPSRTRSYNSPLHF. CDR3 DNA sequence: TGTGCCAGCAGTCCTTCGAGGACCCGCTCCTATAATTCACCCCTCCACTTT.